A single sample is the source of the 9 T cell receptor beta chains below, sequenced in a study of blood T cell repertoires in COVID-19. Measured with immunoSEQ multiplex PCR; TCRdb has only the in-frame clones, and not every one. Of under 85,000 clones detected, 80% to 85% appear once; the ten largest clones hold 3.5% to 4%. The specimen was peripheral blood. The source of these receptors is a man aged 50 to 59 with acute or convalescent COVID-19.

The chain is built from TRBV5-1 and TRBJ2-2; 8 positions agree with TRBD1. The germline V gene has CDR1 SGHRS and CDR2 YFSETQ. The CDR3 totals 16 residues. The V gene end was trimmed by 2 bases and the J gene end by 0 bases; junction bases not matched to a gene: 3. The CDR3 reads CASSFLTGANTGELFF. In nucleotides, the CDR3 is TGCGCCAGCAGCTTCCTGACAGGGGCGAACACCGGGGAGCTGTTTTTT.

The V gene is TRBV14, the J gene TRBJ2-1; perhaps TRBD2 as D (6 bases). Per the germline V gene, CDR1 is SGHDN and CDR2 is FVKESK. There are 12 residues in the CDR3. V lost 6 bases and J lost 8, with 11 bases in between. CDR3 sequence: CASSFGGDEQFF. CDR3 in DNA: TGTGCCAGCAGTTTCGGAGGGGATGAGCAGTTCTTC.

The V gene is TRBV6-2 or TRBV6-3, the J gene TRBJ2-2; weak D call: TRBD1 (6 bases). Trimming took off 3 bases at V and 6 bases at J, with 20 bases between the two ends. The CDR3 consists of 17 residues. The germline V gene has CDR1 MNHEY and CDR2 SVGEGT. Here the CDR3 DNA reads TGTGCCAGCAGTTATGCCAGGGGATCCCTAAACGCCGGGGAGCTGTTTTTT. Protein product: CASSYARGSLNAGELFF.

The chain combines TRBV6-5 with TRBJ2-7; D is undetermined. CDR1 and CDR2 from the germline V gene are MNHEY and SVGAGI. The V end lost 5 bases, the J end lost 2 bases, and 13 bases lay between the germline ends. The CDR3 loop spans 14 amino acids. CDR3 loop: CASSTDTLTYEQYF. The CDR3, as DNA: TGTGCCAGCAGTACAGATACTCTTACCTACGAGCAGTACTTC.

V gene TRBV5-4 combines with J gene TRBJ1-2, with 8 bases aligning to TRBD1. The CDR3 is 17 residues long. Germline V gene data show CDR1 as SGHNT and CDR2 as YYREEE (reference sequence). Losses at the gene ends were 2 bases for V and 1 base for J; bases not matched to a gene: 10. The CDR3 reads CASSFRDRRKYNYGYTF. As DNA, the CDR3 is TGTGCCAGCAGCTTTAGGGACAGGAGAAAATATAACTATGGCTACACCTTC.

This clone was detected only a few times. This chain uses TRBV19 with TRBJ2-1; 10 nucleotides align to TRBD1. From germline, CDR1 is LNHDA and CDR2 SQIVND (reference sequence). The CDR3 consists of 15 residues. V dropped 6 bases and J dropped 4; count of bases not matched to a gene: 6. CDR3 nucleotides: TGTGCCAGTAGGCCGGGACAGGGGCCGTACAATGAGCAGTTCTTC. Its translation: CASRPGQGPYNEQFF.

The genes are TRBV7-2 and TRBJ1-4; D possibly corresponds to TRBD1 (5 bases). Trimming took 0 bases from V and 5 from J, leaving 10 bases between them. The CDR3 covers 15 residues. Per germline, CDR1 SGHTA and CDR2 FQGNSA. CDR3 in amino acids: CASSLAFQGNEKLFF. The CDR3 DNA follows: TGTGCCAGCAGCTTAGCGTTTCAGGGCAATGAAAAACTGTTTTTT.

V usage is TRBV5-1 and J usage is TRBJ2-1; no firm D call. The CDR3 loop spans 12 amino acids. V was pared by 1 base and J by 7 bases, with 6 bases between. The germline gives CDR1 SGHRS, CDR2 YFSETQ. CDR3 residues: CASSLSVNEQFF. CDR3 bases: TGCGCCAGCAGCTTGTCAGTAAATGAGCAGTTCTTC.

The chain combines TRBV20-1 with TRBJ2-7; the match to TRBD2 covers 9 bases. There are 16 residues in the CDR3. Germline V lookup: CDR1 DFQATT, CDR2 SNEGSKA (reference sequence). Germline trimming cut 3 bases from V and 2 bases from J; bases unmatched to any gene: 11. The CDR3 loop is CSASKLASGKPYEQYF. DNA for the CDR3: TGCAGTGCTAGTAAGTTGGCTAGCGGGAAACCCTACGAGCAGTACTTC.